This TCR beta chain originates from a study of cytomegalovirus exposure and HLA in healthy donors. Study-wide background: It was reported in a later analysis that the approximately 110 validation repertoires used the same platform as the roughly 670 first-cohort repertoires. Study-level results: First-cohort TCR clusters were later found to tend to co-occur in the 130 or so validation repertoires.

V shed 5 bases and J shed 4 bases, with 21 bases lying between them. CDR1 SGHTA and CDR2 FQGNSA come from the germline V gene. CDR3 length: 17 residues. This table comes from immunoSEQ multiplex PCR, and its TCRdb copy is limited to in-frame clones, with some not included. The data contain over 150,000 clones, roughly 84% of them seen just once; the ten biggest clones take up 2.1%. The donors were members of the validation cohort comprising about 130 subjects, separate from the roughly 600-subject first cohort. As concerns this clone: Its antigen is still unknown.

Sequenced material: PBMCs. The genes are TRBV7-2 and TRBJ1-5, with D unclear. The TCR was taken from a human donor in good health. CDR3 nucleotides: TGTGCCAGCAGCCCTCGGGCAGGCACGGGGAGGAATCAGCCCCAGCATTTT. Translating it yields CASSPRAGTGRNQPQHF.